This T cell receptor beta chain was identified during a study of cytomegalovirus exposure and HLA in healthy donors. The PCR ran on 60 Vbeta and 13 Jbeta primers. TCRdb's table, derived via immunoSEQ multiplex PCR, lists solely in-frame clones and lacks some. The data hold around 99,000 clones, with around three quarters observed a single time. The length of the CDR3 is 12 residues. As concerns this clone: Its antigen is not known.

Study-level points and caveats: Sequencing likely generated an artifact that appeared as a cluster of highly shared sequence variants. For most TCR beta V segments, an earlier analysis put the productive rate at about 90% or about 30% of the time. It was about 150 TCR beta chains that were listed as cytomegalovirus-associated. Many donors shared some public TCRs, even though most TCR sequences were rare.

Sequences were obtained from PBMCs. This TCR came from a man between 25 and 39 years old in good health and CMV-seronegative. The gene calls are TRBV21-1 and TRBJ1-1; the table calls TRBD1, which could not be checked here. TRBV21-1 is deemed a pseudogene. CDR3 nucleotide sequence: TGTGCCAGCAGCATCGGACAGGGGTGGGCTTTCTTT. Residues: CASSIGQGWAFF.